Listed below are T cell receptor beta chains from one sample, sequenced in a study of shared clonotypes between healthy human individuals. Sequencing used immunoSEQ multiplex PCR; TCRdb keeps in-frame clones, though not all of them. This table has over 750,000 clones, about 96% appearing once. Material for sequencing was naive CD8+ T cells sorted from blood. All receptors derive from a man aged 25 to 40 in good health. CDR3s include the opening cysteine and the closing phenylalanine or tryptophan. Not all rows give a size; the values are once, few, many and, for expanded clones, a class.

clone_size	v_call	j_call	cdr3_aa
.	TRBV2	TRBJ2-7	CASRELTGISGEQYF
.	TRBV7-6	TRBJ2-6	CASSLDRGLGANVLTF
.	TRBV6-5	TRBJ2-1	CASSPLYNPNEQFF
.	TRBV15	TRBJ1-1	CATSLLLGMNTEAFF
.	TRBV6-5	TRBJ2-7	CASSYSKRTYEQYF
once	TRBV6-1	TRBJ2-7	CASNNGQGAYEQYF
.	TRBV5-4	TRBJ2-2	CASSLGRVTGELFF
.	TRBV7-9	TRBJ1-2	CASSLGGLGYTF
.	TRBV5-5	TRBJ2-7	CASSSTGGSYEQYF
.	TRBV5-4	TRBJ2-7	CASSLGGGEQYF
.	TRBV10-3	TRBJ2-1	CAISEGNEQFF
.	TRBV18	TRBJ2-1	CASSPGDYNEQFF
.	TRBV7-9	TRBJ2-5	CASSGGEETQYF
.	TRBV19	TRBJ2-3	CATTGGGADTQYF
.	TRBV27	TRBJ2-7	CASSFTRAREQYF
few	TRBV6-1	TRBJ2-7	CASTTTYEQYF
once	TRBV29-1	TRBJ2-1	CSVLLNRGGEQFF
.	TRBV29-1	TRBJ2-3	CSVRGQTSGRDTQYF
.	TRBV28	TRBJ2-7	CASSGTGTAYEQYF
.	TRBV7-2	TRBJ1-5	CASSLRSSNQPQHF
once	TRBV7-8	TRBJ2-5	CASSLGGRGQETQYF
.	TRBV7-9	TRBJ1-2	CASSEGQGRGYTF
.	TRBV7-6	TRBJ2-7	CASSPEGARGYEQYF
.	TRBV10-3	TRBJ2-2	CAISTGSLAGANTGELFF
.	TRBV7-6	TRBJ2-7	CASSHLAGLPERSYEQYF
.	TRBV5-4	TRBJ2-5	CASSLYIRTSGRAQETQYF
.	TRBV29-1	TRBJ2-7	CSALEIGSYEQYF
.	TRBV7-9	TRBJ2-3	CASSLVGGGGTDTQYF
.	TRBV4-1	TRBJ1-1	CASSQLGTREAFF
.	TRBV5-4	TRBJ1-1	CASSPGRENTEAFF
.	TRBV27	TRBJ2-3	CASSFAPVSTDTQYF
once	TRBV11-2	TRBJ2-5	CASGLLREETQYF
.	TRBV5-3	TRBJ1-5	CARSLVPDRQGCHSNQPQHF
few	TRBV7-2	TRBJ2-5	CASSLDRGRIQETQYF
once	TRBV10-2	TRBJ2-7	CASSGSTRTTYEQYF